A selection of T cell receptor beta chains follows, all from one sample in a study of cytomegalovirus exposure and HLA in healthy donors. The data were produced by immunoSEQ multiplex PCR, yet TCRdb's version contains in-frame clones alone and is incomplete. The sample lists about 68,000 clones; 81% were seen once. Sequenced input: PBMCs. The source of these receptors is a human donor in good health. Each CDR3 is given with its conserved first and last residue. A D gene is named only where the DNA matches it firmly. Size is stated for part of the rows, as once, few or many counts, or as a class when the clone is expanded.

J	V	D	size	CDR3	DNA
TRBJ2-4	TRBV7-9	TRBD1	NA	CSSSLRTGVDIQYF	TGTTCCAGCAGCCTACGGACAGGGGTTGACATTCAGTACTTC
TRBJ2-5	TRBV7-8	TRBD2	NA	CASSLLAVQETQYF	TGTGCCAGCAGCTTACTAGCGGTTCAAGAGACCCAGTACTTC
TRBJ2-7	TRBV28	NA	NA	CASSPPAALWEQYF	TGTGCCAGCAGCCCCCCGGCGGCCCTCTGGGAGCAGTACTTC
TRBJ1-2	TRBV27	TRBD1	NA	CASSLTGAADGYTF	TGTGCCAGCAGTCTCACAGGGGCCGCGGATGGCTACACCTTC
TRBJ2-3	TRBV5-1	TRBD2	NA	CASSPAGGMGTDTQYF	TGCGCCAGCAGCCCGGCGGGGGGCATGGGCACAGATACGCAGTATTTT
TRBJ2-1	TRBV10-2	NA	NA	CASQIDLGEQFF	TGCGCCAGCCAAATCGACTTGGGTGAGCAGTTCTTC
TRBJ1-4	TRBV6-6	NA	NA	CASSYSQRLEKLFF	TGTGCCAGCAGTTACTCCCAGAGGTTAGAAAAACTGTTTTTT
TRBJ1-2	TRBV29-1	NA	NA	CSGDGPEGYTF	TGCAGCGGTGACGGTCCCGAGGGCTACACCTTC
TRBJ2-7	TRBV19	NA	NA	CASSIRPQGFTYEQYF	TGTGCCAGTAGTATCCGCCCACAGGGATTCACCTACGAGCAGTACTTC
TRBJ1-2	TRBV7-9	NA	NA	CASRYTGLGNYGYTF	TGTGCCAGCAGATATACAGGGTTAGGAAACTATGGCTACACCTTC
TRBJ2-7	TRBV5-1	NA	NA	CASSLTYSYEQYF	TGCGCCAGCAGCTTGACCTACTCCTACGAGCAGTACTTC
TRBJ1-2	TRBV2	TRBD1	NA	CASSDDRGSYGYTF	TGTGCCAGCAGTGATGACAGGGGGTCTTATGGCTACACCTTC
TRBJ1-2	TRBV2	NA	NA	CATHATRGYGYTF	TGTGCCACTCACGCGACGCGGGGCTATGGCTACACCTTC
TRBJ1-6	TRBV5-1	TRBD1	NA	CASSLTGSDSPLHF	TGCGCCAGCAGCCTGACAGGGTCGGATTCACCCCTCCACTTT
TRBJ2-3	TRBV5-1	TRBD2	NA	CASSLGQLAGGTDTQYF	TGCGCCAGCAGCTTGGGGCAACTAGCGGGGGGCACAGATACGCAGTATTTT
TRBJ2-5	TRBV11-3	TRBD1	once	CASSPTPGTGETQYF	TGTGCCAGCAGCCCTACCCCCGGGACAGGAGAGACCCAGTACTTC
TRBJ2-2	TRBV4-2	TRBD2	NA	CASSQSRSAGLQNTGELFF	TGTGCCAGCAGCCAAAGTAGGTCGGCGGGACTACAAAACACCGGGGAGCTGTTTTTT
TRBJ1-5	TRBV6-5	NA	NA	CATSRGGHNQPQHF	TGTGCCACCTCAAGGGGGGGGCACAATCAGCCCCAGCATTTT
TRBJ1-1	TRBV7-3	NA	NA	CASSLGPPSTEAFF	TGTGCCAGCAGCTTAGGCCCCCCCAGCACTGAAGCTTTCTTT
TRBJ1-1	TRBV9	TRBD1	NA	CASSPEDRRDTEAFF	TGTGCCAGCAGCCCGGAGGACAGGCGTGACACTGAAGCTTTCTTT
TRBJ1-1	TRBV20-1	NA	NA	CSRGGNTEAFF	TGCTCGAGGGGGGGGAACACTGAAGCTTTCTTT
TRBJ2-5	TRBV5-4	NA	NA	CASSLGVGAETQYF	TGTGCCAGCAGCTTGGGAGTGGGGGCAGAGACCCAGTACTTC
TRBJ2-7	TRBV10-1	TRBD2	NA	CASSRTSGGPEQYF	TGCGCCAGCAGTCGGACTAGCGGGGGTCCCGAGCAGTACTTC
TRBJ1-2	TRBV6-1	NA	NA	CASSEDWGVAYGYTF	TGTGCCAGCAGTGAAGATTGGGGGGTAGCCTATGGCTACACCTTC
TRBJ1-1	TRBV12-5	NA	once	CASGLDLRDGNTEAFF	TGTGCTAGTGGTTTGGACCTACGAGATGGGAACACTGAAGCTTTCTTT
TRBJ1-2	TRBV5-4	NA	NA	CASSLDRVLGGYTF	TGTGCCAGCAGCTTGGACAGGGTGTTAGGAGGCTACACCTTC
TRBJ1-2	TRBV5-8	NA	NA	CASSREEVPRGYTF	TGTGCCAGCAGCCGGGAGGAGGTCCCGAGGGGCTACACCTTC
TRBJ1-5	TRBV30	NA	NA	CAWSGSTFNQPQHF	TGTGCCTGGAGTGGATCCACTTTTAATCAGCCCCAGCATTTT
TRBJ1-4	TRBV5-6	NA	once	CASSPWTTTNEKLFF	TGTGCCAGCAGCCCGTGGACAACAACTAATGAAAAACTGTTTTTT
TRBJ2-5	TRBV7-9	TRBD2	NA	CASSSSLGGLAGTQYF	TGTGCCAGCAGCTCCTCGTTGGGGGGACTAGCAGGGACCCAGTACTTC
TRBJ1-1	TRBV19	NA	medium-sized	CASSMGPWGPEAFF	TGTGCCAGTAGTATGGGGCCCTGGGGGCCTGAAGCTTTCTTT
TRBJ2-7	TRBV27	NA	NA	CASTSTGWGHEQYF	TGTGCCAGCACCTCCACAGGGTGGGGCCACGAGCAGTACTTC
TRBJ2-7	TRBV5-1	TRBD1	NA	CASSLVGDRVSYEQYF	TGCGCCAGCAGCTTGGTGGGGGACAGGGTGAGCTACGAGCAGTACTTC
TRBJ2-4	TRBV7-2	NA	once	CASSLAGSGNIQYF	TGTGCCAGCAGCTTAGCAGGGAGTGGAAACATTCAGTACTTC
TRBJ2-7	TRBV7-6	TRBD2	NA	CASSPRQGLVHEQYF	TGTGCCAGCAGCCCAAGGCAGGGACTAGTACACGAGCAGTACTTC
TRBJ2-6	TRBV19	NA	NA	CATRRGGLLSSGANVLTF	TGTGCCACCAGACGAGGTGGACTTCTAAGCTCTGGGGCCAACGTCCTGACTTTC
TRBJ1-4	TRBV2	TRBD1	NA	CASSALSTGAGEKLFF	TGTGCCAGCAGTGCCCTATCGACAGGGGCGGGTGAAAAACTGTTTTTT
TRBJ1-1	TRBV12-5	TRBD1	NA	CASVTGQGHTEAFF	TGTGCTAGTGTCACTGGACAGGGGCACACTGAAGCTTTCTTT
TRBJ1-1	TRBV5-1	NA	few	CASSPRASENTEAFF	TGCGCCAGCTCGCCGAGGGCGAGTGAGAACACTGAAGCTTTCTTT
TRBJ2-7	TRBV28	TRBD2	NA	CATVGEGFAYEQYF	TGTGCCACCGTGGGGGAGGGCTTCGCATACGAGCAGTACTTC
TRBJ2-3	TRBV30	TRBD2	NA	CAWSVLPSGGAGAQYF	TGTGCCTGGAGTGTACTTCCTAGCGGGGGGGCGGGTGCGCAGTATTTT
TRBJ1-2	TRBV29-1	NA	NA	CSVDMAGNYGYTF	TGCAGCGTTGATATGGCAGGGAACTATGGCTACACCTTC
TRBJ2-5	TRBV7-9	TRBD1	NA	CASSQGTGVQETQYF	TGTGCCAGCAGCCAGGGGACAGGGGTTCAAGAGACCCAGTACTTC
TRBJ1-6	TRBV7-9	TRBD1	NA	CASSLQTGRRPSPLHF	TGTGCCAGCAGCTTACAGACAGGGCGGAGACCTTCGCCCCTCCACTTT
TRBJ2-7	TRBV27	TRBD2	NA	CASSRGGGILYEQYF	TGTGCCAGCAGTCGGGGGGGAGGTATTCTCTACGAGCAGTACTTC
TRBJ1-4	TRBV19	TRBD1	NA	CASRGLEEKLFF	TGTGCCAGCAGGGGGCTGGAAGAAAAACTGTTTTTT
TRBJ2-7	TRBV9	NA	NA	CASTLGRDPSYEQYF	TGTGCCAGCACCCTAGGCCGGGATCCATCCTACGAGCAGTACTTC
TRBJ2-6	TRBV14	NA	NA	CASSQGSDRRANVLTF	TGTGCCAGCAGCCAAGGCAGCGACAGGAGGGCCAACGTCCTGACTTTC
TRBJ1-3	TRBV6-5	NA	NA	CASRSRPAGNTIYF	TGTGCCAGCAGGAGCAGGCCAGCTGGAAACACCATATATTTT
TRBJ2-1	TRBV6-5	TRBD2	NA	CASSYSPSLAGGQLF	TGTGCCAGCAGTTACTCTCCCTCCCTCGCGGGGGGGCAGCTCTTC
TRBJ1-6	TRBV5-1	NA	few	CASSLEGGAGNSPLHF	TGCGCCAGCAGCTTGGAAGGAGGGGCAGGTAATTCACCCCTCCACTTT
TRBJ1-5	TRBV28	TRBD1	NA	CASSQTGGQQPQHF	TGTGCCAGCAGTCAGACAGGGGGTCAGCAGCCCCAGCATTTT
TRBJ2-5	TRBV7-2	TRBD2	NA	CASSLASGGVETQYF	TGTGCCAGCAGCTTAGCTAGCGGGGGGGTTGAGACCCAGTACTTC
TRBJ2-3	TRBV4-3	NA	NA	CASSQSNGRDTQYF	TGCGCCAGCAGCCAAAGCAATGGTCGAGATACGCAGTATTTT
TRBJ2-7	TRBV27	TRBD2	NA	CASSPPIGLAGYWEQYF	TGTGCCAGCAGTCCTCCAATTGGACTAGCGGGGTATTGGGAGCAGTACTTC
TRBJ1-2	TRBV2	TRBD1	once	CASSVTGVGYTF	TGTGCCAGCAGCGTTACAGGGGTCGGCTACACCTTC
TRBJ2-5	TRBV5-6	NA	few	CASSLAGKETQYF	TGTGCCAGCAGCTTGGCGGGTAAAGAGACCCAGTACTTC